A selection of T cell receptor beta chains follows, all from one sample in a study of blood T cell repertoires in COVID-19. Sequenced by immunoSEQ multiplex PCR; TCRdb stores in-frame clones only, minus some. Of a few hundred thousand clones in the sample, 88% were seen once. The specimen sequenced was peripheral blood. These receptors originate from a woman aged 25-40 years with acute or convalescent COVID-19. The conserved cysteine and the conserved F or W are not part of the CDR3 here. Fields, in order: V gene, CDR3 protein.

v_gene: TRBV9
CDR3aa: ASSRGLATNTGELF

v_gene: TRBV4-1
CDR3aa: ASSQSGTNEQF

v_gene: TRBV9
CDR3aa: ASSVTGLSGNTIY

v_gene: TRBV11-3
CDR3aa: ASSPRHNTEAF

v_gene: TRBV7-9
CDR3aa: ASSYLAEYEQY

v_gene: TRBV7-9
CDR3aa: ASSTGTSGANVLT

v_gene: TRBV20-1
CDR3aa: SASPSGRSYNEQF

v_gene: TRBV6-5
CDR3aa: ASSTGGPRSPLH

v_gene: TRBV7-2
CDR3aa: ASSLGTKTGVLGTEAF

v_gene: TRBV10-3
CDR3aa: AISEGQGSYEQY

v_gene: TRBV9
CDR3aa: ASSEPSSGRAKNIQY

v_gene: TRBV19
CDR3aa: ASSPRLAGGGEQF

v_gene: TRBV4-1
CDR3aa: ASSLDRGYSPLH

v_gene: TRBV19
CDR3aa: ASSRFRTSGYTQY

v_gene: TRBV7-2
CDR3aa: ASSPPLGQGASEAF

v_gene: TRBV7-2
CDR3aa: ASSLGDYNQPQH